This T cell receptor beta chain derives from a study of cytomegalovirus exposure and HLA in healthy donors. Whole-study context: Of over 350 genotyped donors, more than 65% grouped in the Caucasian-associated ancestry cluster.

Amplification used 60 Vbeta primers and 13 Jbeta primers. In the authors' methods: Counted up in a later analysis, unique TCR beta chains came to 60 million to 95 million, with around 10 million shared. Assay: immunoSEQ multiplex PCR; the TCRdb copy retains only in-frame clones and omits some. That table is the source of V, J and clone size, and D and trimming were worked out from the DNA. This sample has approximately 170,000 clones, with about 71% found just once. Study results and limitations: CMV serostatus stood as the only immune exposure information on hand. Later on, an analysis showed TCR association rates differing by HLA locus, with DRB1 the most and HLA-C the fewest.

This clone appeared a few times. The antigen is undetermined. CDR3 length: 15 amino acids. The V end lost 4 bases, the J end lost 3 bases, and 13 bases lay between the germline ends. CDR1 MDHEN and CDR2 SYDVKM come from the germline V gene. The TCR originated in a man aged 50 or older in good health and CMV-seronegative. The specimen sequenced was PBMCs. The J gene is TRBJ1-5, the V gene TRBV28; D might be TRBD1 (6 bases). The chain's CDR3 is CASSSPTGFNQPQHF. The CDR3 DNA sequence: TGTGCCAGCAGTTCCCCCACAGGGTTCAATCAGCCCCAGCATTTT.